Listed below are T cell receptor beta chains from one sample, sequenced in a study of beta chain features in type 1 diabetes. TCRdb keeps only in-frame clones here, not all; method: immunoSEQ multiplex PCR. Seen here are 600,000 to 700,000 clones, around 12% observed once, and the top ten hold roughly 0.11%. What was sequenced was naive CD4+ T cells from blood. These receptors all come from a young man with type 1 diabetes. Each CDR3 is given with its conserved first and last residue. The D gene is left open where the match is weak. Expanded clones are given a class, and other clones once, few, many or no size at all.

>.|TRBV19|TRBJ1-5|.
TGTGCCAGTATGTGGGGCGGTGGCAATCAGCCCCAGCATTTT
CASMWGGGNQPQHF
>.|TRBV13|TRBJ2-2|.
TGTGCCAGCAGCTTAGATGCTCGAAGGACCGGGGAGCTGTTTTTT
CASSLDARRTGELFF
>few|TRBV4-2|TRBJ2-5|.
TGTGCCAGCAGCCAATTAATAAGGGAGACCCAGTACTTC
CASSQLIRETQYF
>few|TRBV10-3|TRBJ1-4|.
TGTGCCATCAGTGACAGGGCTGGGGGTGAAAAACTGTTTTTT
CAISDRAGGEKLFF
>few|TRBV15|TRBJ1-3|.
TGTGCCACCAGCAGAGACGGGGGTAGTACTGGAAACACCATATATTTT
CATSRDGGSTGNTIYF
>few|TRBV25-1|TRBJ2-3|TRBD1
TGTGCCAGCAGTGTGGGACAGAGCACAGATACGCAGTATTTT
CASSVGQSTDTQYF
>few|TRBV11-2|TRBJ2-3|.
TGTGCCAGCAGCCCGAATTCTGGTTGGGATACGCAGTATTTT
CASSPNSGWDTQYF
>few|TRBV30|TRBJ1-6|.
TGTGCCTGGCAAGGGACACAGCCGGCTTCACCCCTCCACTTT
CAWQGTQPASPLHF
>.|TRBV7-2|TRBJ1-4|TRBD1
TGTGCCAGCAGCTCTGTAGGGGGCTCGGCTGAAAAACTGTTTTTT
CASSSVGGSAEKLFF
>.|TRBV7-9|TRBJ2-7|TRBD2
TGTGCCAGCAGCTCCCGACGCGGGGGTCGGGACCTCTCCTACGAGCAGTACTTC
CASSSRRGGRDLSYEQYF
>few|TRBV28|TRBJ2-5|.
TGTGCCAGCAGCCTTGATCCCATCCTGCCCCAAGAGACCCAGTACTTC
CASSLDPILPQETQYF
>few|TRBV15|TRBJ2-7|.
TGTGCCACCAGCAGAGATAGGGGCTGGTCCTACGAGCAGTACTTC
CATSRDRGWSYEQYF
>few|TRBV4-3|TRBJ2-6|.
TGCGCCAGCAGCCAAGAACACCGGACAGGGGCCAACGTCCTGACTTTC
CASSQEHRTGANVLTF
>few|TRBV6-6|TRBJ1-5|TRBD1
TGTGCCAGCAGTCGGACAGGGGAGGGGAGCAATCAGCCCCAGCATTTT
CASSRTGEGSNQPQHF
>.|TRBV29-1|TRBJ2-3|TRBD2
TGCAGCGTTGGGACTAGCGGGGGAGGCACAGATACGCAGTATTTT
CSVGTSGGGTDTQYF
>.|TRBV2|TRBJ1-4|TRBD1
TGTGCCACCATGGACAGGGTGGCGGTCTCTGGAAAACTGTTTTTT
CATMDRVAVSGKLFF
>.|TRBV5-4|TRBJ1-2|TRBD1
TGTGCCAGCAGCTTTGCGACAGGGGTCGGATATGGCTACACCTTC
CASSFATGVGYGYTF
>few|TRBV30|TRBJ2-7|.
TGTGCCGGGGGAGTGCAGGACACCTACGAGCAGTACTTC
CAGGVQDTYEQYF
>.|TRBV14|TRBJ1-1|.
TGTGCCAGCAGCCAAGATCGAGTCACTGAAGCTTTCTTT
CASSQDRVTEAFF
>few|TRBV7-9|TRBJ2-7|.
TGTGCCAGCAGCCCCTGGACCGGCTCCTACGAGCAGTACTTC
CASSPWTGSYEQYF
>few|TRBV25-1|TRBJ2-2|.
TGTGCCAGCAGTGCGACGGTTAAGAACACCGGGGAGCTGTTTTTT
CASSATVKNTGELFF
>few|TRBV5-1|TRBJ2-5|.
TGCGCCAGCAGCTTAGCGATTCTCCAAGAGACCCAGTACTTC
CASSLAILQETQYF